This TCR beta chain emerged from a study of OX40 agonist ivuxolimab in advanced cancers. Background on the study: As their treatment, patients were administered ivuxolimab, an agonistic anti-OX40 (CD134) antibody. Patients with hepatocellular carcinoma, melanoma, renal cell or head and neck cancer made up the dose-escalation patients.

V was clipped by 5 bases and J by 0 bases, with 17 bases between them. Germline V gene data show CDR1 as SGHTA and CDR2 as FQGNSA. The CDR3 is 16 residues long. Regarding the study as a whole: Low normalized T-cell clonal expansion was additionally recorded for some nonresponders. More expanded clones were found, on average, in CD8+ than in CD4+ T cells.

The assay was immunoSEQ multiplex PCR, and TCRdb's table has in-frame clones only and misses some. The table records fewer than 140,000 clones, about nine tenths of them present only once. Comment on this clone: Its antigen is unknown.

V gene TRBV7-2 combines with J gene TRBJ2-7; D perhaps matches TRBD1 (6 bases). The source was CD4+ or CD8+ T cells sorted from blood, collected in a trial of the OX40 agonist ivuxolimab. The TCR comes from an adult with an advanced solid tumor such as melanoma, head and neck, liver or kidney cancer. The chain's CDR3 is CASSDDRTYNSYEQYF. CDR3 nucleotide sequence: TGTGCCAGCAGCGATGACAGGACGTACAACTCCTACGAGCAGTACTTC.